A single T cell receptor beta chain is shown here with its context. Only a few counts were recorded for this clonotype. Its antigen target is currently unknown. No much larger clonotype is one base removed from it; base qualities were not supplied. Ficoll-Paque density gradient centrifugation was the method used to isolate PBMCs. This sample is part of a study of T-cell memory formation after mild COVID-19 (dated by TCRdb to 2020 to 2023). Regarding the complete study: TCR sequence clusters from the two donors were found to be largely donor specific. In two donors, T-cell clones that expanded and contracted after mild COVID-19 were tracked by sequencing TCRalpha and TCRbeta repertoires over time. Two young, previously healthy adult volunteers made up the cohort, one male and one female. Points the paper makes about the study in general: Only a couple of mild cases were covered in the study, and larger cohorts including severe cases with pre-infection samples were considered necessary. SARS-CoV-2 specificity was not confirmed for the second-wave clones peaking on day 37. From day 15 to 85, contracting clones showed balanced CD4/CD8 phenotypes, whereas a second wave of clones that expanded from day 15 to 37 leaned towards CD4+. Contracting CD4+ clones were located mainly in the CM and EM memory subsets, whereas CD8+ clones were found to be enriched in EMRA. The detection of some responding clones in pre-infection memory suggests that pre-existing cross-reactive memory T cells joined the SARS-CoV-2 response.

The CDR3 numbers 14 residues from cysteine through phenylalanine. Only the CDR3 region is kept as DNA, spanning 42 bases read in frame from base 1. Looking up the germline V gene (reference sequence) yields CDR1 DFQATT and CDR2 SNEGSKA. V sheds 3 bases and J sheds 1 base, leaving 9 bases between their ends. Data came from an Illumina NovaSeq 6000. cDNA libraries for TCRalpha and TCRbeta were prepared by 5'RACE using constant-segment primers, with sample barcodes and unique molecular identifiers added. RNA was extracted from every sample with Trizol reagent. The libraries were amplified in two PCR steps, and the second step added a second sample barcode and Illumina TruSeq adapters. The libraries were sequenced on an Illumina NovaSeq using 2 x 150 bp paired-end reads. The paper's processing steps were these. With migec v1.2.7, reads were demultiplexed and then collapsed into UMI-guided consensus sequences. Using mixcr v2.1.11, the UMI consensuses were aligned to TRA and TRB V and J templates and assembled into clonotypes. A clonotype was counted as expanded or contracted only if both edgeR and NoisET called the change significant, with noise models trained on biological replicates. edgeR calls used a false discovery rate-adjusted p below 0.01 and a log2 fold-change threshold of 1. PCA with hierarchical clustering of max-normalized trajectories of the 1000 most abundant clonotypes was used as exploratory dynamics analysis. Separately sequenced CD4+ and CD8+ repertoires were used to assign the CD4 or CD8 phenotype of responding clones. TCRdb took the public reads, trimmed them with fastp at Q25, ran MiXCR for clone calling and kept in-frame beta chains. Each entry is one CDR3 protein sequence, shown with its most common DNA and genes. What appears here as the V and J calls and clone size reflects TCRdb's work, not the paper's. The sample records around 160,000 distinct CDR3 sequences, approximately 10% of which are singletons. Clones ranked in the top ten supply approximately 3.8% of the sample.

The source is a man younger than 35 who had mild COVID-19 (a few samples of this study predate the infection). The sample titles of this study are shuffled in the database, so cell type and time point are left out; the donor was told from shared clones. The chain employs TRBV20-1 and TRBJ2-2; the D segment cannot be called with confidence. The sample comprised PBMCs or a T cell subset sorted from them (not recorded which). The CDR3 in this case is CSARLTLNTGELFF. The DNA is TGCAGTGCTAGGCTTACATTGAACACCGGGGAGCTGTTTTTT.